These 27 T cell receptor beta chains were sequenced from one sample in a study of T cell responses to AZD1222 COVID-19 vaccine. TCRdb's table, derived via immunoSEQ multiplex PCR, lists solely in-frame clones and lacks some. The sample records 77,000 or so clones, approximately 90% being singletons. Material: peripheral blood, obtained on day 0 of AZD1222 vaccination. The receptor set was obtained from an adult in good health.

The V call is TRBV5-4, the J call TRBJ2-1, with D possibly matching TRBD2 (6 bases). The CDR3 extends over 13 amino acids. Germline lookup yields CDR1 SGHNT and CDR2 YYREEE (reference sequence). V was cut by 3 bases and J by 5 bases, with 9 bases left in between. CDR3 residues: CASSSPGDNEQFF. The CDR3 bases are TGTGCCAGCAGCTCACCGGGGGACAATGAGCAGTTCTTC.

This clone was observed a single time. CDR3 in amino acids: CASSQVVTVDNSPLHF. DNA for the CDR3: TGCGCCAGCAGCCAAGTAGTGACAGTTGATAATTCACCCCTCCACTTT. V and J are TRBV4-1 and TRBJ1-6, with D tentatively TRBD1 (5 bases). Germline CDR1 and CDR2: MGHRA and YSYEKL. The length of the CDR3 is 16 residues. Trimming took off 1 base at V and 5 bases at J, with 12 bases between the two ends.

This clone was recorded once. V and J are TRBV28 and TRBJ2-5; TRBD1 matches 9 bases. V was clipped by 6 bases and J by 4 bases; unmatched bases: 9. From germline, CDR1 is MDHEN and CDR2 SYDVKM. The CDR3 sequence is 15 residues long. The CDR3 region is CASSPWTGVPETQYF. CDR3 DNA: TGTGCCAGCAGCCCCTGGACAGGGGTGCCAGAGACCCAGTACTTC.

CDR3 sequence reads: CASSFAPSGDYTGELFF. The CDR3 DNA sequence: TGTGCCAGCAGCTTTGCTCCTAGCGGGGATTACACCGGGGAGCTGTTTTTT. The chain combines TRBV12-1 with TRBJ2-2; TRBD2, as called in the table, went unchecked against the DNA. TRBV12-1 is a documented pseudogene. The CDR3 spans 17 residues.

This clone was observed a single time. The chain carries TRBV2 and TRBJ1-5, with TRBD1 identical over 11 bases. This CDR3 has 17 residues. V shed 5 bases, J shed 6 bases, and the junction held 12 bases outside the gene matches. The germline CDR1 and CDR2 sequences are SNHLY and FYNNEI. The CDR3 DNA reads TGTGCCAGCAGTTGGACAGGGGGCGCCTTTATCACTCAGCCCCAGCATTTT. This translates into CASSWTGGAFITQPQHF.

The CDR3 nucleotides read TGTGCCAGCAGCCTGGTGGACAGACAGCCCCAGCATTTT. It codes for CASSLVDRQPQHF. V and J are TRBV5-6 and TRBJ1-5, with D maybe TRBD1 (6 bases). The V end lost 4 bases, the J end lost 7 bases, and 12 bases lay between the germline ends. CDR1 is SGHDT, CDR2 YYEEEE, per germline. CDR3 size: 13 residues.

V and J are TRBV28 and TRBJ1-1; no clear D gene. CDR3 size: 17 residues. Germline V gives CDR1 MDHEN, CDR2 SYDVKM. V lost 6 bases and J lost 2, with 22 bases in between. Written as DNA, the CDR3 is TGTGCCAGCAGCCCCCCGAGAGGCAGCTCCCTTAACACTGAAGCTTTCTTT. Translated: CASSPPRGSSLNTEAFF.

V is TRBV28 and J is TRBJ2-7; TRBD2 matches at 13 bases. Germline loops: CDR1 MDHEN, CDR2 SYDVKM. V dropped 1 base and J dropped 4; count of bases not matched to a gene: 4. There are 16 residues in the CDR3. The CDR3 nucleotides are TGTGCCAGCAGTTTATTTGGGACTAGCGGGATTTACGAGCAGTACTTC. Translation: CASSLFGTSGIYEQYF.

This chain uses TRBV7-9 with TRBJ1-1; TRBD1 agrees at 9 bases. Germline-derived CDR1 and CDR2 are SEHNR and FQNEAQ (reference sequence). V dropped 5 bases and J dropped 3; count of bases not matched to a gene: 7. The CDR3 is 15 residues long. CDR3 sequence reads: CASSLGQGRDTEAFF. CDR3 coding DNA: TGTGCCAGCAGCCTAGGACAGGGGAGAGACACTGAAGCTTTCTTT.

This chain links TRBV7-9 with TRBJ1-1, with 9 bases identical to TRBD1. V was clipped by 1 base and J by 2 bases; unmatched bases: 2. The CDR3 sequence is 15 residues long. CDR1 and CDR2 from the germline V gene are SEHNR and FQNEAQ (reference sequence). DNA for the CDR3: TGTGCCAGCAGCTTAGACAGGGGGCCAAACACTGAAGCTTTCTTT. This gives the protein CASSLDRGPNTEAFF.

The CDR3 DNA reads TGTGCCACCAGTGACTCACTATACAATGAGCAGTTCTTC. Protein product: CATSDSLYNEQFF. The chain employs TRBV24-1 and TRBJ2-1; D remains unclear. With 4 bases removed from V and 4 bases from J, the gap between germline ends came to 7 bases. CDR1 and CDR2 (germline): KGHDR, SFDVKD. The CDR3 runs 13 residues.

The chain joins TRBV20-1 to TRBJ1-6; possible D gene TRBD1, 5 bases. CDR3 size: 13 residues. CDR1 and CDR2 from the germline V gene are DFQATT and SNEGSKA (reference sequence). V gave up 3 bases and J gave up 7 bases, with 10 bases separating them. In nucleotides, the CDR3 is TGCAGTGCTAGTTGGCAGGGAAATTCACCCCTCCACTTT. Protein product: CSASWQGNSPLHF.

The rearrangement links TRBV29-1 to TRBJ2-2, with TRBD2 matching over 10 bases. The J segment lost 3 bases and the V segment lost 1 base, leaving 5 bases of the junction unmatched. The CDR3 is 16 amino acids. CDR1 is SQVTM and CDR2 is ANQGSEA in the germline V gene. In nucleotides, the CDR3 is TGCAGCGTTGAAGGAACTAGCGGGACCCACACCGGGGAGCTGTTTTTT. Protein product: CSVEGTSGTHTGELFF.

The CDR3 DNA reads TGTGCCAGCAGCGTTGGAGGACAGGGGGAGCTGGGGCAGTTCTTC. This gives the protein CASSVGGQGELGQFF. The rearrangement joins TRBV9 to TRBJ2-1; TRBD1 agrees at 10 bases. The V segment lost 2 bases and the J segment 12 bases; nucleotides outside the gene matches: 11. Germline V gene data show CDR1 as SGDLS and CDR2 as YYNGEE. The CDR3 is 15 amino acids.

V and J are TRBV29-1 and TRBJ1-2; D is uncertain. V lost 4 bases and J 5 bases, leaving 8 bases between the germline ends. The CDR3 covers 11 residues. CDR1 is SQVTM and CDR2 is ANQGSEA in the germline V gene. The CDR3 protein is CSVVGVYGYTF. The CDR3 coding sequence is TGCAGCGTTGTCGGGGTATATGGCTACACCTTC.

The V call is TRBV5-1, the J call TRBJ2-3; 10 bases align to TRBD2. The CDR3 runs 15 residues. Trimming cost V 1 base and J 4 bases; bases outside gene matches: 3. Germline CDR1 is SGHRS and CDR2 is YFSETQ. This CDR3 reads CASSLRLAGADTQYF. CDR3 DNA sequence: TGCGCCAGCAGCTTGCGGCTAGCGGGAGCAGATACGCAGTATTTT.

In its sample, this clone was seen once. The genes are TRBV5-6 and TRBJ2-7; a possible D gene is TRBD1 (5 bases). The CDR3 contains 15 residues. V gave up 0 bases and J gave up 5 bases, with 15 bases separating them. Germline CDR1 reads SGHDT; CDR2 reads YYEEEE. The CDR3 DNA sequence: TGTGCCAGCAGCTTGGCTGTGACAGCGAATGACGAGCAGTACTTC. As protein: CASSLAVTANDEQYF. The full variable domain, in which reference TRBV5-6 and TRBJ2-7 provide the parts outside the CDR3, is DAGVTQSPTHLIKTRGQQVTLRCSPKSGHDTVSWYQQALGQGPQFIFQYYEEEERQRGNFPDRFSGHQFPNYSSELNVNALLLGDSALYLCASSLAVTANDEQYFGPGTRLTVT.

This clone has only one observation. This chain uses TRBV3-1 (or the pseudogene TRBV3-2) with TRBJ2-2; D ambiguous. CDR1 is LGHDT, CDR2 YNNKEL, per germline (reference sequence). The germline V and J ends were trimmed by 5 bases and 1 base, with 11 bases remaining between them. This CDR3 is built from 15 residues. CDR3 sequence: CASSRILQNTGELFF. The CDR3 DNA follows: TGTGCCAGCAGCAGGATACTACAGAACACCGGGGAGCTGTTTTTT.

The rearrangement links TRBV7-9 to TRBJ2-2, with D unclear. Germline CDR1 and CDR2: SEHNR and FQNEAQ (reference sequence). V was clipped by 7 bases and J by 6 bases, with 6 bases between them. The CDR3 loop spans 11 amino acids. The CDR3, as DNA: TGTGCCAGCATCACTGCCGGGGAGCTGTTTTTT. Its protein product is CASITAGELFF.

This rearrangement joins TRBV7-2 to TRBJ1-1; 11 positions match TRBD1. The V and J ends lost 5 bases and 5 bases, in that order; junction bases with no gene match: 13. The CDR3 has 17 residues. The germline CDR1 and CDR2 sequences are SGHTA and FQGNSA. CDR3 residues: CASSPRDRGWAGTEAFF. The CDR3 bases are TGTGCCAGCAGCCCCCGGGACAGGGGGTGGGCTGGGACTGAAGCTTTCTTT. The full variable domain, rest sourced from reference TRBV7-2 and TRBJ1-1, is GAGVSQSPSNKVTEKGKDVELRCDPISGHTALYWYRQSLGQGLEFLIYFQGNSAPDKSGLPSDRFSAERTGGSVSTLTIQRTQQEDSAVYLCASSPRDRGWAGTEAFFGQGTRLTVV.

The chain combines TRBV29-1 with TRBJ2-3; a possible D gene is TRBD2 (5 bases). Trimming took 1 base from V and 0 from J, leaving 14 bases between them. Germline-derived CDR1 and CDR2 are SQVTM and ANQGSEA. The CDR3 runs 16 residues. The CDR3 loop reads CSVEGGLELSTDTQYF. The CDR3 coding sequence is TGCAGCGTTGAAGGTGGACTGGAGCTTAGCACAGATACGCAGTATTTT.

This chain connects TRBV28 to TRBJ2-6; D possibly corresponds to TRBD2 (5 bases). The CDR3 has 15 residues. V was trimmed by 7 bases and J by 0 bases, leaving 10 bases between them. The germline gives CDR1 MDHEN, CDR2 SYDVKM. CDR3 residues: CASTSRGSGANVLTF. The CDR3 DNA is TGTGCCAGCACCTCACGGGGCTCTGGGGCCAACGTCCTGACTTTC. Using reference TRBV28 and TRBJ2-6 for the parts outside the CDR3, the full variable domain is DVKVTQSSRYLVKRTGEKVFLECVQDMDHENMFWYRQDPGLGLRLIYFSYDVKMKEKGDIPEGYSVSREKKERFSLILESASTNQTSMYLCASTSRGSGANVLTFGAGSRLTVL.

This sequence joins TRBV11-3 and TRBJ2-7, with D possibly TRBD1 on 5 matching bases. Per germline, CDR1 SGHNT and CDR2 YENEEA. Trimming shortened V by 5 bases and J by 0 bases, and 8 bases separated the two germline ends. The CDR3 extends over 13 amino acids. The CDR3 DNA follows: TGTGCCAGCAGCGCAGGGATCTCCTACGAGCAGTACTTC. Translating it yields CASSAGISYEQYF.

This clone was seen a single time. The chain couples TRBV2 to TRBJ2-7; 11 bases are shared with TRBD2. The germline V gene has CDR1 SNHLY and CDR2 FYNNEI. This CDR3 has 14 amino acids. V gave up 6 bases and J gave up 4 bases; unmatched junction bases: 5. The CDR3 sequence: CASRQLAGVYEQYF. CDR3 in DNA: TGTGCCAGCAGACAACTAGCGGGAGTTTACGAGCAGTACTTC.

The chain carries TRBV18 and TRBJ1-2; D is unclear. With 6 bases removed from V and 3 bases from J, the gap between germline ends came to 17 bases. Germline V gene sequence: CDR1 KGHSH, CDR2 LQKENI. This CDR3 spans 15 amino acids. CDR3 bases: TGTGCCAGCTCCTCGACCCCAGGAGACGACTATGGCTACACCTTC. Its protein product is CASSSTPGDDYGYTF.

This chain links TRBV6-1 with TRBJ2-2; TRBD1 is a possible D gene (5 bases). The V gene lost 6 bases and the J gene lost 0 bases, with 8 bases spanning the gap. This CDR3 is 14 amino acids long. Germline assignment: CDR1 MNHNS and CDR2 SASEGT. CDR3 region: CASSRTSNTGELFF. Here the CDR3 DNA reads TGTGCCAGCAGCAGGACATCGAACACCGGGGAGCTGTTTTTT.

V gene TRBV7-2 combines with J gene TRBJ1-1, with D tentatively TRBD1 (5 bases). CDR3 length equals 12 residues. V shed 5 bases and J shed 8 bases, with 12 bases lying between them. The germline V gene has CDR1 SGHTA and CDR2 FQGNSA. CDR3 in DNA: TGTGCCAGCAGCCCAGGGTGGTCCGAAGCTTTCTTT. This codes for CASSPGWSEAFF.